This TCR beta chain was documented in a study of T cell changes during pregnancy in multiple sclerosis. CDR3 length: 15 amino acids. Trimming took 5 bases from V and 2 from J; bases not matched to a gene: 5. CDR1 is SGHTA, CDR2 FQGTGA, per germline. Libraries were prepared by immunoSEQ multiplex PCR; TCRdb keeps only in-frame clonotypes and omits some of them. This sample yields roughly 40,000 clones, of which 90% to 95% are seen a single time; about 0.33% belongs to the top ten. The TCR was taken from a female donor with multiple sclerosis, enrolled in a pregnancy study. The sequenced sample was CD4+ T cells from peripheral blood mononuclear cells, obtained after pregnancy. The chain combines TRBV7-3 with TRBJ2-2; 7 nucleotides line up with TRBD2. The CDR3 sequence: CASSRAGTNTGELFF. The CDR3 region has the DNA TGTGCCAGCAGCCGAGCGGGGACTAACACCGGGGAGCTGTTTTTT.